The source of this T cell receptor beta chain is a study of blood T cell repertoires in COVID-19. V was clipped by 4 bases and J by 7 bases; unmatched bases: 10. CDR1 and CDR2 (germline): SGHTA, FQGNSA. The CDR3 length is 17 residues. Repertoires were generated with immunoSEQ multiplex PCR, while TCRdb's copy carries only in-frame clones and drops some. The table lists about 160,000 clones, about four fifths of them singletons. This sequence joins TRBV7-2 and TRBJ2-2; 12 bases match TRBD2. Sequencing was carried out using PBMCs or T cells enriched from blood (not recorded which). This clonotype was sampled from an older woman who had recovered from COVID-19. The CDR3 sequence is CASSSFPSGGAIGELFF. CDR3 sequence (DNA): TGTGCCAGCAGCTCCTTCCCTAGCGGGGGGGCAATCGGGGAGCTGTTTTTT. Looking up the rest from reference TRBV7-2 and TRBJ2-2 gives the full variable domain: GAGVSQSPSNKVTEKGKDVELRCDPISGHTALYWYRQSLGQGLEFLIYFQGNSAPDKSGLPSDRFSAERTGGSVSTLTIQRTQQEDSAVYLCASSSFPSGGAIGELFFGEGSRLTVL.